The TCR beta chain described here comes from a study of shared clonotypes between healthy human individuals. Study-wide points: It was only blood that was sampled, and tissue repertoires likely differ. Limitation of the genetic and exposure-history diversity represented came from the few donors.

The germline CDR1 and CDR2 sequences are MNHEY and SVGAGI. CDR3 length: 14 residues. With 5 bases removed from V and 1 base from J, the gap between germline ends came to 11 bases. Repertoires were generated with immunoSEQ multiplex PCR, while TCRdb's copy carries only in-frame clones and drops some. The sample lists fewer than 650,000 clones; 70% to 80% were seen once. To note about this clone: Its antigen is still unknown.

The chain is built from TRBV6-5 and TRBJ1-1; unclear D gene. Sample: PBMCs. This clonotype was sampled from a middle-aged woman in good health. Some clones in this sample may be carry-over from other donors' samples. This chain's CDR3 is CASSTHQPNTEAFF. CDR3 bases: TGTGCCAGCAGTACCCACCAACCGAACACTGAAGCTTTCTTT.